What follows are 21 T cell receptor beta chains derived from one specimen sequenced in a study of T cells after yellow fever vaccination. TCRdb itself ran the 5' RACE reads through MiXCR, one entry per CDR3 protein. The data hold about 25,000 distinct CDR3 sequences, with around 3.5% observed a single time. The sample was PBMCs, either bulk or a sorted T-cell subset (CD4+, CD8+, memory, or dextramer-sorted; not recorded which), taken about 41 days after the first yellow fever vaccination. The receptors were sampled from a man between 18 and 35 years old who received the YFV17D yellow fever vaccine.

This clonotype was observed at least ten times. J is TRBJ2-2 and V is TRBV4-2; D not certain. Germline lookup yields CDR1 LGHNA and CDR2 YNFKEQ. Trimming took 1 base from V and 2 from J, leaving 14 bases between them. The CDR3 is made up of 17 amino acids. CDR3 protein: CASSQASGRINTGELFF. CDR3 DNA sequence: TGTGCCAGCAGCCAAGCTTCCGGGCGGATTAACACCGGGGAGCTGTTTTTT.

This rearrangement joins TRBV11-3 to TRBJ2-1, with TRBD2 matching over 8 bases. The CDR3 is made up of 15 amino acids. J was trimmed by 4 bases and V by 5 bases; bases with no gene match: 7. Germline lookup yields CDR1 SGHNT and CDR2 YENEEA. The CDR3 protein is CASSGRGGGYNEQFF. In DNA form, the CDR3 reads TGTGCCAGCAGCGGCCGGGGGGGGGGATACAATGAGCAGTTCTTC.

In its sample, this clonotype was seen many times. V usage is TRBV4-1 and J usage is TRBJ1-5, with D unresolved. The V and J ends lost 6 bases and 2 bases respectively, with 17 bases between them. The CDR3 loop spans 16 amino acids. The germline gives CDR1 MGHRA, CDR2 YSYEKL. CDR3 in amino acids: CASSLRSKSGNQPQHF. The CDR3 region has the DNA TGCGCCAGCAGTTTGCGCTCCAAGTCGGGCAATCAGCCCCAGCATTTT.

The table lists this clonotype with many counts. The chain employs TRBV12-3 or TRBV12-4 and TRBJ2-1; D remains ambiguous. Trimming cost V 8 bases and J 7 bases, with 27 bases left between them. CDR3 length: 17 amino acids. Here the CDR3 DNA reads TGTGCCAGCCGCCGAGGATCTCGGACGGAATCGTGGAATGAGCAGTTCTTC. The encoded protein is CASRRGSRTESWNEQFF.

This clonotype was recorded at least ten times. This chain links TRBV10-3 with TRBJ2-2; D is possibly TRBD2 (6 bases). The CDR3 extends over 17 amino acids. Germline CDR1 and CDR2: ENHRY and SYGVKD. V lost 4 bases and J 3 bases, leaving 18 bases between the germline ends. The CDR3 region has the DNA TGTGCCATCAGTGTGGGAGCGGGCGGGGACGACACCGGGGAGCTGTTTTTT. This encodes CAISVGAGGDDTGELFF.

This clonotype has ten or more counts. The gene calls are TRBV4-2 and TRBJ1-2; no reliable D call. Trimming took 0 bases from V and 4 from J, leaving 9 bases between them. The CDR3 totals 14 residues. Germline V lookup: CDR1 LGHNA, CDR2 YNFKEQ. This CDR3 reads CASSQDEYSYGYTF. The CDR3, as DNA: TGTGCCAGCAGCCAAGATGAGTATTCCTATGGCTACACCTTC.

This clonotype was seen repeatedly, ten times or more. This chain links TRBV4-3 with TRBJ2-7, with D maybe TRBD1 (6 bases). CDR1 and CDR2 from the germline V gene are LGHNA and YSLEER. This CDR3 is 15 amino acids long. The V gene lost 4 bases and the J gene lost 3 bases, with 16 bases spanning the gap. CDR3 nucleotides: TGCGCCAGCAGCCGCTCCGTGACAGGCAACTACGAGCAGTACTTC. The encoded protein is CASSRSVTGNYEQYF.

This clonotype was observed at least ten times. The chain carries TRBV5-1 and TRBJ2-3, with 12 bases aligning to TRBD2. Looked up from germline, CDR1 is SGHRS and CDR2 is YFSETQ. CDR3 size: 18 residues. With V trimmed by 3 bases and J by 4 bases, 12 bases remained unmatched. The CDR3 loop is CASSSSGGAPSHADTQYF. For the CDR3, the DNA is TGCGCCAGCAGCTCTAGCGGGGGGGCCCCCTCTCACGCAGATACGCAGTATTTT.

This clonotype was picked up many times. V is TRBV6-5 and J is TRBJ2-3; TRBD1 agrees at 11 bases. Germline CDR1 is MNHEY and CDR2 is SVGAGI. The CDR3 consists of 15 residues. With 6 bases clipped from V and 4 bases from J, the junction kept 6 bases outside the gene matches. The CDR3 reads CASSQPGQGADTQYF. The DNA of the CDR3 is TGTGCCAGCAGCCAACCGGGACAGGGGGCAGATACGCAGTATTTT.

This clonotype was found many times. The gene calls are TRBV5-6 and TRBJ1-1; no firm D call. Germline CDR1 SGHDT, CDR2 YYEEEE. Trimming removed 1 base at V and 4 bases at J, with 8 bases between. The CDR3 is made up of 13 amino acids. The CDR3 DNA sequence: TGTGCCAGCAGCTTGTATATGTTCACTGAAGCTTTCTTT. Translation: CASSLYMFTEAFF.

This clonotype has at least ten counts. J is TRBJ1-1 and V is TRBV18; D unresolved. The CDR3 is 17 amino acids. V gave up 2 bases and J gave up 4 bases, with 20 bases separating them. Germline-derived CDR1 and CDR2 are KGHSH and LQKENI. The CDR3 DNA reads TGTGCCAGCTCACCAAACCTACAGATGGGTTCGAGCACTGAAGCTTTCTTT. Translating it yields CASSPNLQMGSSTEAFF.

This clonotype was counted a few times. The genes are TRBV30 and TRBJ1-1; 9 nucleotides line up with TRBD1. CDR3 length: 14 amino acids. The junction had 4 bases not matched to a gene; V was cut back by 5 bases and J by 0 bases. From germline, CDR1 is GTSNPN and CDR2 SVGIG (reference sequence). The CDR3 region is CAWYRGRVNTEAFF. The CDR3 bases are TGTGCCTGGTACAGGGGGCGGGTGAACACTGAAGCTTTCTTT.

In this sample, this clonotype turned up many times. V and J are TRBV4-1 and TRBJ2-3, with D hard to call. The length of the CDR3 is 15 residues. V was cut by 1 base and J by 5 bases, with 13 bases left in between. Germline V gives CDR1 MGHRA, CDR2 YSYEKL. Here the CDR3 DNA reads TGCGCCAGCAGCCAAGGAAGGGTCTTTCTAGATACGCAGTATTTT. Encoded protein: CASSQGRVFLDTQYF.

This clonotype was detected ten times or more. The rearrangement links TRBV6-5 to TRBJ1-6, with 8 positions matching TRBD1. Germline V lookup: CDR1 MNHEY, CDR2 SVGAGI. The CDR3 contains 15 residues. V lost 7 bases to trimming and J lost 7 bases; unmatched junction nucleotides: 9. CDR3 loop: CASTLGQGWNSPLHF. In DNA, the CDR3 is TGTGCCAGCACCCTCGGACAGGGATGGAATTCACCCCTCCACTTT.

This clonotype was detected many times. The V and J genes are TRBV18 and TRBJ1-1; TRBD1 matches 7 bases. This CDR3 is 15 amino acids long. V trimming: 1 base; J trimming: 5 bases; junction bases outside the gene matches: 7. The germline CDR1 and CDR2 sequences are KGHSH and LQKENI. The DNA of the CDR3 is TGTGCCAGCTCACCACAGGGACAGAGCGGAACTGAAGCTTTCTTT. Its translation is CASSPQGQSGTEAFF. The entire variable domain, with the rest obtained from reference TRBV18 and TRBJ1-1, is as follows: NAGVMQNPRHLVRRRGQEARLRCSPMKGHSHVYWYRQLPEEGLKFMVYLQKENIIDESGMPKERFSAEFPKEGPSILRIQQVVRGDSAAYFCASSPQGQSGTEAFFGQGTRLTVV.

This clonotype has at least ten counts. This sequence joins TRBV10-3 and TRBJ1-5, with a tentative D call TRBD1 (6 bases). Trimming removed 10 bases from V and 5 bases from J, with 18 bases in between. The CDR3 contains 14 residues. Germline-derived CDR1 and CDR2 are ENHRY and SYGVKD. The CDR3 DNA is TGTGCCAGTCGTGTGGGGGCGATTGATCAGCCCCAGCATTTT. Its protein product is CASRVGAIDQPQHF.

This clonotype was detected many times. The gene calls are TRBV29-1 and TRBJ2-1; 10 nucleotides agree with TRBD1. CDR3 length equals 14 residues. The V and J ends lost 5 bases and 3 bases, in that order; junction bases with no gene match: 4. CDR1 SQVTM and CDR2 ANQGSEA come from the germline V gene. As DNA, the CDR3 is TGCAGCGTTCAGGGACAGGGGCACTACAATGAGCAGTTCTTC. It encodes CSVQGQGHYNEQFF.

This clonotype was found many times. The chain employs TRBV18 and TRBJ2-1, with D possibly TRBD2 on 5 matching bases. The CDR3 length is 15 residues. V lost 0 bases to trimming and J lost 5 bases, with 11 bases between them. The germline V gene has CDR1 KGHSH and CDR2 LQKENI. CDR3 sequence (DNA): TGTGCCAGCTCACCACCTCAAGGGAGTAACAATGAGCAGTTCTTC. It specifies CASSPPQGSNNEQFF.

This clonotype appeared many times. CDR3 sequence reads: CATSRVQGNEQFF. CDR3 bases: TGTGCCACCAGCAGAGTCCAGGGGAATGAGCAGTTCTTC. J is TRBJ2-1 and V is TRBV15; weak D call: TRBD1 (6 bases). The CDR3 loop spans 13 amino acids. Germline V gene data show CDR1 as LNHNV and CDR2 as YYDKDF (reference sequence). Between the trimmed V and J ends, which lost 1 base and 7 bases, there was a span of 8 bases.

This clonotype appeared many times. The V and J genes are TRBV6-2 or TRBV6-3 and TRBJ2-2; D unresolved. From germline, CDR1 is MNHEY and CDR2 SVGEGT. CDR3 size: 17 residues. Trimming left V 6 bases short and J 4 bases short, with 21 bases between. The CDR3: CASRYVVLQARTGELFF. Written as DNA, the CDR3 is TGTGCCAGCAGATACGTAGTCCTCCAGGCCCGCACCGGGGAGCTGTTTTTT.

This clonotype was seen repeatedly, ten times or more. The chain has TRBV5-1 and TRBJ2-6; D remains unclear. Trimming shortened V by 0 bases and J by 0 bases, and 4 bases separated the two germline ends. This CDR3 is built from 15 residues. Germline V gives CDR1 SGHRS, CDR2 YFSETQ. This CDR3 is CASSLAYSGANVLTF. In nucleotides, the CDR3 is TGCGCCAGCAGCTTGGCCTACTCTGGGGCCAACGTCCTGACTTTC.